This is a list of T cell receptor beta chains from one sample in a study of T-cell reconstitution after alpha-beta-depleted transplantation in children. From the PCR reads, TCRdb called clonotypes with MiXCR, one entry per CDR3 protein. The data contain hundreds of thousands of distinct CDR3 sequences, about 16% of them singletons. Sequencing was performed on PBMCs, mostly from graft donor cells, taken 360 days after TCRalphabeta/CD19-depleted stem cell transplant. The receptors were gathered from a male patient aged 2 to 10 who had a stem cell transplant for acute lymphoblastic leukemia, so the T cells may come from the graft donor. Each CDR3 is given with its conserved first and last residue. The order of the fields is D gene, V gene, clone size, J gene, CDR3 length, CDR3 protein, CDR3 DNA. D genes are given only for firm matches. Only some rows state a clone size, as once, few, many or a class for expanded clones.

.	TRBV4-3	few	TRBJ2-5	16	CASSQDWRLPGETQYF	TGCGCCAGCAGCCAAGATTGGAGACTACCGGGAGAGACCCAGTACTTC
TRBD2	TRBV9	few	TRBJ2-1	16	CASSVGPSGRVYEQFF	TGTGCCAGCAGCGTAGGTCCTAGCGGGAGGGTCTATGAGCAGTTCTTC
.	TRBV5-1	.	TRBJ2-1	15	CASSLGGARRNEQFF	TGCGCCAGCAGCTTGGGGGGGGCGCGGCGCAATGAGCAGTTCTTC
.	TRBV18	many	TRBJ2-5	11	CASSPRETQYF	TGTGCCAGCTCACCACGAGAGACCCAGTACTTC
TRBD2	TRBV27	.	TRBJ2-5	13	CAARGASTETQYF	TGTGCCGCGCGGGGGGCTAGCACGGAGACCCAGTACTTC
TRBD2	TRBV7-2	many	TRBJ2-3	15	CASSLSGTRTDTQYF	TGTGCCAGCAGCTTAAGCGGGACCCGCACAGATACGCAGTATTTT
.	TRBV2	few	TRBJ1-1	14	CASSVAWRNTEAFF	TGTGCCAGCAGTGTAGCGTGGAGGAACACTGAAGCTTTCTTT
.	TRBV20-1	few	TRBJ2-1	15	CSARARRPSYNEQFF	TGCAGTGCTAGAGCCCGGCGGCCCTCTTACAATGAGCAGTTCTTC
.	TRBV20-1	many	TRBJ2-7	12	CSASFGDYEQYF	TGCAGTGCTAGCTTCGGGGACTACGAGCAGTACTTC
.	TRBV25-1	few	TRBJ1-1	13	CASSETGYTEAFF	TGTGCCAGCAGTGAAACGGGGTACACTGAAGCTTTCTTT
.	TRBV2	.	TRBJ1-6	14	CASSPGLGNSPLHF	TGTGCCAGCAGTCCGGGACTCGGGAATTCACCCCTCCACTTT
.	TRBV27	.	TRBJ2-2	17	CASSLSDLIGNTGELFF	TGTGCCAGCAGTTTGTCAGACCTAATCGGGAACACCGGGGAGCTGTTTTTT
.	TRBV15	.	TRBJ2-3	16	CATSRDLGTRPYTQYF	TGTGCCACCAGCAGAGATCTGGGGACGAGGCCTTATACGCAGTATTTT
TRBD2	TRBV12-3/TRBV12-4	few	TRBJ2-4	14	CASRVTREGNIQYF	TGTGCCAGCCGCGTAACCAGGGAGGGGAACATTCAGTACTTC
.	TRBV5-5	few	TRBJ2-2	13	CASMGLVGRELFF	TGTGCCAGCATGGGGCTAGTGGGCAGGGAGCTGTTTTTT
TRBD2	TRBV27	few	TRBJ2-2	18	CASSFEGLAGGPNGELFF	TGTGCCAGCAGTTTTGAAGGACTAGCGGGAGGGCCCAACGGGGAGCTGTTTTTT
.	TRBV7-2	few	TRBJ2-7	12	CASSLGTVEQYF	TGTGCCAGCAGCTTAGGGACAGTCGAGCAGTACTTC
.	TRBV6-5	few	TRBJ2-5	14	CASSYGTQGETQYF	TGTGCCAGCAGTTACGGGACTCAGGGGGAGACCCAGTACTTC
.	TRBV6-2/TRBV6-3	few	TRBJ2-1	13	CAAWDGRHREQFF	TGTGCCGCCTGGGACGGCCGTCATCGTGAGCAGTTCTTC
TRBD1	TRBV20-1	many	TRBJ1-5	16	CSARGSTGGREQPQHF	TGCAGTGCTAGAGGAAGTACAGGGGGCCGTGAACAGCCCCAGCATTTT
TRBD1	TRBV3-1	.	TRBJ1-5	19	CASSQVGTGGVVSNQPQHF	TGTGCCAGCAGCCAAGTCGGGACAGGGGGCGTCGTTAGCAATCAGCCCCAGCATTTT